These 21 T cell receptor beta chains were sequenced from one sample in a study of cytomegalovirus exposure and HLA in healthy donors. The assay was immunoSEQ multiplex PCR, and TCRdb's table has in-frame clones only and misses some. In the table there are 100,000 to 150,000 clones, 88% of which are singletons. Input material: PBMCs. These TCRs come from a man aged 25-45 years in good health and CMV-seronegative.

The chain has TRBV5-5 and TRBJ2-2; no clear D. V lost 0 bases to trimming and J lost 4 bases, with 10 bases between them. The germline gives CDR1 SGHKS, CDR2 YYEKEE (reference sequence). CDR3 length equals 15 residues. The CDR3 DNA is TGTGCCAGCAGCTTGGCGAGTCCAGGCACCGGGGAGCTGTTTTTT. It yields the protein CASSLASPGTGELFF. The full variable domain, with the rest looked up from reference TRBV5-5 and TRBJ2-2, is DAGVTQSPTHLIKTRGQQVTLRCSPISGHKSVSWYQQVLGQGPQFIFQYYEKEERGRGNFPDRFSARQFPNYSSELNVNALLLGDSALYLCASSLASPGTGELFFGEGSRLTVL.

The rearrangement links TRBV7-9 to TRBJ2-1; maybe TRBD2 (5 bases). This CDR3 comprises 14 residues. V lost 7 bases to trimming and J lost 4 bases, with 14 bases between them. CDR1 SEHNR and CDR2 FQNEAQ come from the germline V gene (reference sequence). This chain's CDR3 is CASTPGGLYNEQFF. In nucleotides, the CDR3 is TGTGCCAGCACCCCGGGTGGACTTTACAATGAGCAGTTCTTC.

This clone was recorded once. V and J are TRBV19 and TRBJ1-5, with TRBD1 matching 7 bases. J was trimmed by 1 base and V by 7 bases; bases with no gene match: 7. The CDR3 has 15 amino acids. Germline loops: CDR1 LNHDA, CDR2 SQIVND (reference sequence). The CDR3 loop is CASIDRAGSNQPQHF. The CDR3, as DNA: TGTGCCAGTATCGACAGGGCAGGGAGCAATCAGCCCCAGCATTTT.

The chain has TRBV14 and TRBJ1-5, with 7 positions matching TRBD1. The CDR3 spans 15 residues. CDR1 SGHDN and CDR2 FVKESK come from the germline V gene. J gave up 4 bases and V 1 base, and 4 bases lay outside the gene matches. The CDR3 spells CASSQGQGENQPQHF. CDR3 nucleotides: TGTGCCAGCAGCCAAGGACAGGGCGAGAATCAGCCCCAGCATTTT.

The chain links TRBV30 to TRBJ1-4; D unclear. The CDR3 loop spans 13 amino acids. Trimming pared 3 bases from V and 8 bases from J, leaving 13 bases between. Germline CDR1 reads GTSNPN; CDR2 reads SVGIG (reference sequence). CDR3 protein: CAWRKEALEKLFF. CDR3 bases: TGTGCCTGGAGAAAGGAGGCCCTCGAAAAACTGTTTTTT. Supplemented by reference TRBV30 and TRBJ1-4, the full variable domain reads SQTIHQWPATLVQPVGSPLSLECTVEGTSNPNLYWYRQAAGRGLQLLFYSVGIGQISSEVPQNLSASRPQDRQFILSSKKLLLSDSGFYLCAWRKEALEKLFFGSGTQLSVL.

The V and J genes are TRBV6-5 and TRBJ1-2; D uncertain. Trimming shortened V by 5 bases and J by 8 bases, and 21 bases separated the two germline ends. CDR3 length: 15 residues. Germline CDR1 MNHEY, CDR2 SVGAGI. CDR3 protein: CASSQRTASGGGYTF. The CDR3 DNA reads TGTGCCAGCAGTCAAAGGACGGCCTCGGGAGGGGGCTACACCTTC.

The J gene is TRBJ2-2, the V gene TRBV7-7, with D maybe TRBD1 (6 bases). Deletions cut 5 bases from V and 6 bases from J, with 16 bases between. The CDR3 covers 15 residues. Germline V gene lookup returns CDR1 SSHAT and CDR2 FNYEAQ (reference sequence). CDR3 region: CASSPQGGRSGELFF. The CDR3 region has the DNA TGTGCCAGCAGCCCGCAAGGGGGTCGGTCCGGGGAGCTGTTTTTT.

This clone turned up a few times. The CDR3: CASSQDTLTLLMDTTEAFF. Written as DNA, the CDR3 is TGCGCCAGCAGCCAAGACACACTGACACTCCTTATGGACACCACTGAAGCTTTCTTT. The V gene is TRBV4-3, the J gene TRBJ1-1; a possible D gene is TRBD1 (5 bases). V was clipped by 0 bases and J by 4 bases, with 24 bases between them. This CDR3 has 19 amino acids. Germline V lookup: CDR1 LGHNA, CDR2 YSLEER.

This rearrangement joins TRBV29-1 to TRBJ2-7, with D maybe TRBD2 (5 bases). Germline V lookup: CDR1 SQVTM, CDR2 ANQGSEA. V was cut by 3 bases and J by 0 bases, with 9 bases left in between. The length of the CDR3 is 13 residues. CDR3 nucleotides: TGCAGCGTTGACGGGGTCGCCTCCTACGAGCAGTACTTC. It yields the protein CSVDGVASYEQYF.

In this sample, this clone turned up once. This chain joins TRBV30 and TRBJ1-1; D unclear. Trimming took off 4 bases at V and 7 bases at J, with 16 bases between the two ends. CDR3 length: 13 amino acids. The germline V gene encodes CDR1 GTSNPN and CDR2 SVGIG (reference sequence). This CDR3 is CAWTLNREGEAFF. The CDR3 region has the DNA TGTGCCTGGACCCTTAATAGGGAGGGTGAAGCTTTCTTT.

The chain uses TRBV4-3 and TRBJ2-5, with 9 bases identical to TRBD1. The CDR3 spans 14 residues. J was trimmed by 5 bases and V by 3 bases; bases with no gene match: 4. Germline loops: CDR1 LGHNA, CDR2 YSLEER. CDR3 sequence (DNA): TGCGCCAGCAGCCAGCGGACAGGGGTTGAGACCCAGTACTTC. Translated: CASSQRTGVETQYF.

The chain employs TRBV6-5 and TRBJ2-7, with a possible D match to TRBD2 (6 bases). This CDR3 contains 14 residues. Trimming left V 4 bases short and J 4 bases short, with 14 bases between. Germline V gene data show CDR1 as MNHEY and CDR2 as SVGAGI. CDR3 in amino acids: CASSSGVGGYEQYF. CDR3 DNA: TGTGCCAGCAGTTCGGGCGTCGGGGGATACGAGCAGTACTTC.

The chain joins TRBV19 to TRBJ2-3; TRBD2 aligns across 7 bases. V lost 4 bases to trimming and J lost 3 bases; unmatched junction nucleotides: 22. Germline CDR1 LNHDA, CDR2 SQIVND (reference sequence). The CDR3 consists of 20 residues. The CDR3 loop is CASSTPFAGVKGRGTDTQYF. DNA of the CDR3: TGTGCCAGTAGTACCCCTTTTGCGGGAGTAAAGGGTAGGGGAACAGATACGCAGTATTTT.

V usage is TRBV27 and J usage is TRBJ2-1; TRBD1 aligns across 8 bases. Germline V gene data show CDR1 as MNHEY and CDR2 as SMNVEV (reference sequence). The CDR3 is made up of 15 amino acids. With 4 bases clipped from V and 7 bases from J, the junction kept 9 bases outside the gene matches. The CDR3 sequence: CASSSLGQGLNEQFF. The CDR3 coding sequence is TGTGCCAGCAGTTCTCTTGGACAGGGTTTGAATGAGCAGTTCTTC.

The genes are TRBV6-6 and TRBJ1-5; D is possibly TRBD1 (6 bases). The CDR3 loop spans 15 amino acids. The germline gives CDR1 MNHNY, CDR2 SVGAGI (reference sequence). The germline V and J ends were trimmed by 8 bases and 1 base, with 15 bases remaining between them. The CDR3 region has the DNA TGTGCCAGCGAGGGACACTCCCCGAGCAATCAGCCCCAGCATTTT. It yields the protein CASEGHSPSNQPQHF.

J is TRBJ1-2 and V is TRBV5-5; no clear D. The CDR3 spans 15 residues. Trimming left V 0 bases short and J 2 bases short, with 11 bases between. Per germline, CDR1 SGHKS and CDR2 YYEKEE (reference sequence). For the CDR3, the DNA is TGTGCCAGCAGCTTGGTGGCGGCGACCAACTATGGCTACACCTTC. Its protein product is CASSLVAATNYGYTF.

This chain connects TRBV18 to TRBJ2-1; weak D call: TRBD1 (5 bases). Trimming cost V 2 bases and J 5 bases, with 10 bases left between them. Germline-derived CDR1 and CDR2 are KGHSH and LQKENI. There are 14 residues in the CDR3. Here the CDR3 DNA reads TGTGCCAGCTCACCAGCCGACAGAAACAATGAGCAGTTCTTC. This encodes CASSPADRNNEQFF. Drawing the rest from reference TRBV18 and TRBJ2-1, the complete variable domain is NAGVMQNPRHLVRRRGQEARLRCSPMKGHSHVYWYRQLPEEGLKFMVYLQKENIIDESGMPKERFSAEFPKEGPSILRIQQVVRGDSAAYFCASSPADRNNEQFFGPGTRLTVL.

The chain recombines TRBV18 with TRBJ2-1; D remains unclear. The CDR3 is 16 amino acids. V was clipped by 4 bases and J by 5 bases, with 18 bases between them. Germline values: CDR1 KGHSH, CDR2 LQKENI. Here the CDR3 reads CASSQVGWPEDNEQFF. In nucleotides, the CDR3 is TGTGCCAGCTCACAGGTCGGGTGGCCAGAGGACAATGAGCAGTTCTTC.

The V call is TRBV20-1, the J call TRBJ2-2, with D unclear. The length of the CDR3 is 11 residues. The V and J ends lost 3 bases and 3 bases respectively, with 2 bases between them. Looked up from germline, CDR1 is DFQATT and CDR2 is SNEGSKA (reference sequence). CDR3 residues: CSASYTGELFF. Here the CDR3 DNA reads TGCAGTGCTAGCTACACCGGGGAGCTGTTTTTT.

The chain joins TRBV7-2 to TRBJ1-3, with TRBD1 matching 8 bases. After removal of 5 bases from V and 0 bases from J, the junction contained 6 bases not matched to a gene. This CDR3 contains 16 residues. CDR1 is SGHTA and CDR2 is FQGNSA in the germline V gene. CDR3 residues: CASSTFTGGSGNTIYF. The CDR3, as DNA: TGTGCCAGCAGCACCTTTACAGGGGGCTCTGGAAACACCATATATTTT.

The chain employs TRBV9 and TRBJ1-2; D is perhaps TRBD1 (5 bases). The CDR3 runs 17 residues. The V end was cut by 3 bases, the J end by 2 bases, with 20 bases between. Germline CDR1 is SGDLS and CDR2 is YYNGEE. CDR3 loop: CASSDSRILTENYGYTF. In nucleotides, the CDR3 is TGTGCCAGCAGCGACTCAAGAATCTTGACAGAGAACTATGGCTACACCTTC.